This T cell receptor (beta chain) came from a study of cytomegalovirus exposure and HLA in healthy donors. Turning to this clone: Its specificity is not known.

V lost 3 bases, J lost 5 bases, and 12 bases stayed unmatched. CDR3 length: 18 amino acids. CDR1 is MNHEY, CDR2 SMNVEV, per germline (reference sequence). The PCR used 60 Vbeta and 13 Jbeta primers. Per the study methods: Counted up in a later analysis, unique TCR beta chains came to approximately 77 million, with around 11 million shared. Some clones are missing from TCRdb's copy, which holds only in-frame ones; the method was immunoSEQ multiplex PCR. V and J calls plus clone size are reproduced from that table; the DNA served to infer D and trimming. The sample has about 140,000 clones; 87% are singletons. Study conclusions and caveats: The study carried out a later analysis of TCR beta sequences. It associated some 18,000 of them with specific HLA alleles at a false discovery rate of 0.05. The presence/absence work took it that sequencing depth was about the same across donors.

The clonotype comes from a woman aged 25 to 39 in good health and CMV-seronegative. Material for sequencing was PBMCs. The chain has TRBV27 and TRBJ2-5, with 13 bases lining up with TRBD2. The CDR3 loop is CASSFLTGLAGPRETQYF. The CDR3 region has the DNA TGTGCCAGCAGTTTCCTCACGGGACTAGCGGGGCCCCGGGAGACCCAGTACTTC.